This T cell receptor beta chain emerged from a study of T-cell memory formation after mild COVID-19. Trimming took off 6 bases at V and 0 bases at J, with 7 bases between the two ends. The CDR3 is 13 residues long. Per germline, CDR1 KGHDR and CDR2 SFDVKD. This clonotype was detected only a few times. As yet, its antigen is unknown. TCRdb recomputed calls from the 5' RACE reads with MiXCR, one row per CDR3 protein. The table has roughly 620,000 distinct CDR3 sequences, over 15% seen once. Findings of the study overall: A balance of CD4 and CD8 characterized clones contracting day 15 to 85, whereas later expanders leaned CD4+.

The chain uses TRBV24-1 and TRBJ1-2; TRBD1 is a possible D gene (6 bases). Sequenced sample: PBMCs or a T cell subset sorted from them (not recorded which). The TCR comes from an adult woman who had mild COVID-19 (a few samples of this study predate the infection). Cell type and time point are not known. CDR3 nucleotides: TGTGCCACCAGTCGGACAGCTAACTATGGCTACACCTTC. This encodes CATSRTANYGYTF.